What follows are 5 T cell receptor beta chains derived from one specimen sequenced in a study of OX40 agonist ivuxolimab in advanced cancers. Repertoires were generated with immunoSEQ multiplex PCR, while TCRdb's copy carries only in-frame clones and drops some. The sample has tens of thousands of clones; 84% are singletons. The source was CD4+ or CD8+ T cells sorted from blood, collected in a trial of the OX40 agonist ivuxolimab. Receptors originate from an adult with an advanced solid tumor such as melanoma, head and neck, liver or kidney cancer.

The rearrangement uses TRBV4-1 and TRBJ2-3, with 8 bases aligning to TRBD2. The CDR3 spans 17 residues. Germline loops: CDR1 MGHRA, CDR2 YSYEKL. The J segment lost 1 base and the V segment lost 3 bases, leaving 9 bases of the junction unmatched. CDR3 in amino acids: CASSQRFAGGGTDTQYF. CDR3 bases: TGCGCCAGCAGCCAGAGATTCGCGGGAGGTGGCACAGATACGCAGTATTTT.

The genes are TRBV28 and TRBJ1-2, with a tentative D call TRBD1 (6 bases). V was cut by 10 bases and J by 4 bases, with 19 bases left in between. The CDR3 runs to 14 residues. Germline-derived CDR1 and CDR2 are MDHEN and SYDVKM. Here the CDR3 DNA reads TGTGCCACCACCAAGGCGGGGGCGAGCTATGGCTACACCTTC. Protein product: CATTKAGASYGYTF.

The CDR3 here is CASRGGTGNTEAFF. In DNA, the CDR3 is TGTGCCAGCAGAGGGGGGACGGGGAACACTGAAGCTTTCTTT. The chain links TRBV11-2 to TRBJ1-1, with TRBD1 as a possible D gene (6 bases). The CDR3 runs 14 residues. Trimming removed 6 bases at V and 1 base at J, with 12 bases between. Germline V gives CDR1 SGHAT, CDR2 FQNNGV.

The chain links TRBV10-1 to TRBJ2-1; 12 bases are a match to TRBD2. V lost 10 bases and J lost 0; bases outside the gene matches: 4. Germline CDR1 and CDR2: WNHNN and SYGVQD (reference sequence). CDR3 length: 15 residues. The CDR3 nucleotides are TGCGCCAACGGACTAGCGGGACTCTCCTACAATGAGCAGTTCTTC. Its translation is CANGLAGLSYNEQFF.

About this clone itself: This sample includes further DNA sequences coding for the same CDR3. The CDR3 is CASKTGGSSYEQYF. CDR3 DNA: TGTGCCAGCAAAACAGGTGGAAGCTCCTACGAGCAGTACTTC. The chain has TRBV28 and TRBJ2-7; TRBD1 is a possible D gene (5 bases). Looked up from germline, CDR1 is MDHEN and CDR2 is SYDVKM. The CDR3 runs 14 residues. The V end was cut by 7 bases, the J end by 0 bases, with 13 bases between.